This note documents a single TCR beta chain sequence. The data are from a study of cytomegalovirus exposure and HLA in healthy donors. Researchers ran the PCR with 60 Vbeta and 13 Jbeta primers. Sequenced by immunoSEQ multiplex PCR; TCRdb stores in-frame clones only, minus some. The sample has about 82,000 clones; around three fifths are singletons. The CDR3 loop spans 16 amino acids. This receptor was identified in a woman aged 40 to 50 in good health and CMV-seropositive. The sequencing input was PBMCs. The chain carries TRBV21-1 and TRBJ1-2; TRBD1, the table's D call, lacks a check against the DNA. TRBV21-1 is classified as a pseudogene. The CDR3 loop reads CASSKLPQGRTRGYTF. The CDR3 bases are TGTGCCAGCAGCAAACTCCCCCAGGGCCGCACTCGTGGCTACACCTTC.